Listed below are T cell receptor beta chains from one sample, sequenced in a study of cytomegalovirus exposure and HLA in healthy donors. Measured with immunoSEQ multiplex PCR; TCRdb has only the in-frame clones, and not every one. The sample carries 100,000 to 150,000 clones, just under 95% recorded once. Sequenced input: PBMCs. These receptors originate from a woman aged 18-29 years in good health and CMV-seronegative. CDR3s include the opening cysteine and the closing phenylalanine or tryptophan. Each record gives: J gene, V gene, D gene, clone size, CDR3 protein, CDR3 DNA. The D gene is left open where the match is weak. Expanded clones get a size class; other rows say once, few or many, or leave the size out.

j_call: TRBJ1-6; v_call: TRBV7-6; d_call: NA; clone_size: NA; cdr3_aa: CASSVQGEFNSPLHF; cdr3_nt: TGTGCCAGCAGCGTCCAGGGTGAATTTAATTCACCCCTCCACTTT
j_call: TRBJ2-7; v_call: TRBV4-2; d_call: NA; clone_size: NA; cdr3_aa: CASSQRSTGEQYF; cdr3_nt: TGTGCCAGCAGCCAACGATCGACGGGGGAGCAGTACTTC
j_call: TRBJ2-4; v_call: TRBV4-1; d_call: NA; clone_size: NA; cdr3_aa: CASSQPTDSTKNIQYF; cdr3_nt: TGCGCCAGCAGCCAACCCACGGACAGTACCAAAAACATTCAGTACTTC
j_call: TRBJ2-7; v_call: TRBV5-4; d_call: TRBD2; clone_size: NA; cdr3_aa: CASSWITSGGSYEQYF; cdr3_nt: TGTGCCAGCAGTTGGATTACTAGCGGGGGGTCCTACGAGCAGTACTTC
j_call: TRBJ2-5; v_call: TRBV5-1; d_call: NA; clone_size: NA; cdr3_aa: CASSLGSQMETQYF; cdr3_nt: TGCGCCAGCAGCCTGGGGTCGCAGATGGAGACCCAGTACTTC
j_call: TRBJ2-5; v_call: TRBV28; d_call: NA; clone_size: NA; cdr3_aa: CASSRRAWETQYF; cdr3_nt: TGTGCCAGCAGTCGGAGGGCCTGGGAGACCCAGTACTTC
j_call: TRBJ2-6; v_call: TRBV4-1; d_call: NA; clone_size: NA; cdr3_aa: CASSQGLQLSGANVLTF; cdr3_nt: TGCGCCAGCAGCCAAGGGTTACAGCTCTCTGGGGCCAACGTCCTGACTTTC
j_call: TRBJ2-1; v_call: TRBV4-1; d_call: NA; clone_size: NA; cdr3_aa: CASSQPSSNEQFF; cdr3_nt: TGCGCCAGCAGCCAGCCTAGTAGTAATGAGCAGTTCTTC
j_call: TRBJ1-1; v_call: TRBV7-7; d_call: NA; clone_size: NA; cdr3_aa: CASSRELNTEAFF; cdr3_nt: TGTGCCAGCAGCCGGGAACTGAACACTGAAGCTTTCTTT
j_call: TRBJ2-7; v_call: TRBV18; d_call: NA; clone_size: NA; cdr3_aa: CASSSPRPPYEQYF; cdr3_nt: TGTGCCAGCTCAAGCCCGAGGCCCCCCTACGAGCAGTACTTC
j_call: TRBJ2-7; v_call: TRBV10-2; d_call: TRBD1; clone_size: NA; cdr3_aa: CASSPDRGYEQYF; cdr3_nt: TGCGCCAGCAGTCCGGACAGGGGGTACGAGCAGTACTTC
j_call: TRBJ2-7; v_call: TRBV7-2; d_call: NA; clone_size: NA; cdr3_aa: CASSPPLNEQYF; cdr3_nt: TGTGCCAGCAGCCCCCCTTTAAACGAGCAGTACTTC
j_call: TRBJ2-7; v_call: TRBV10-3; d_call: TRBD2; clone_size: NA; cdr3_aa: CAISESGGYEQYF; cdr3_nt: TGTGCCATCAGTGAGTCGGGGGGGTACGAGCAGTACTTC
j_call: TRBJ2-1; v_call: TRBV19; d_call: TRBD2; clone_size: NA; cdr3_aa: CASSPRLAGVNEQFF; cdr3_nt: TGTGCCAGTAGCCCTCGGCTAGCGGGGGTCAATGAGCAGTTCTTC
j_call: TRBJ2-1; v_call: TRBV12-5; d_call: NA; clone_size: NA; cdr3_aa: CASGQQGMMKDEQFF; cdr3_nt: TGTGCTAGTGGACAACAGGGTATGATGAAGGATGAGCAGTTCTTC
j_call: TRBJ2-1; v_call: TRBV7-9; d_call: TRBD2; clone_size: NA; cdr3_aa: CASTPASGSVNEQFF; cdr3_nt: TGTGCCAGCACCCCGGCTAGCGGGAGTGTAAATGAGCAGTTCTTC
j_call: TRBJ2-5; v_call: TRBV19; d_call: NA; clone_size: NA; cdr3_aa: CASSIWQGGETQYF; cdr3_nt: TGTGCCAGTAGTATCTGGCAGGGCGGCGAGACCCAGTACTTC
j_call: TRBJ2-7; v_call: TRBV5-1; d_call: NA; clone_size: NA; cdr3_aa: CASSWGLGEQYF; cdr3_nt: TGCGCCAGCAGCTGGGGACTGGGGGAGCAGTACTTC
j_call: TRBJ2-1; v_call: TRBV9; d_call: NA; clone_size: NA; cdr3_aa: CASSALRDEQFF; cdr3_nt: TGTGCCAGCAGCGCCCTACGGGATGAGCAGTTCTTC
j_call: TRBJ1-1; v_call: TRBV2; d_call: NA; clone_size: NA; cdr3_aa: CASTQDVGRNTEAFF; cdr3_nt: TGTGCCAGCACCCAAGACGTAGGGAGGAACACTGAAGCTTTCTTT
j_call: TRBJ1-4; v_call: TRBV19; d_call: TRBD1; clone_size: NA; cdr3_aa: CASTTLRDSNEKLFF; cdr3_nt: TGTGCCAGCACAACCCTCCGGGACAGTAATGAAAAACTGTTTTTT
j_call: TRBJ1-2; v_call: TRBV5-4; d_call: TRBD1; clone_size: NA; cdr3_aa: CASSVWGTANYGYTF; cdr3_nt: TGTGCCAGCAGCGTATGGGGGACAGCCAACTATGGCTACACCTTC
j_call: TRBJ2-7; v_call: TRBV7-2; d_call: NA; clone_size: NA; cdr3_aa: CASSPGFPFRDYEQYF; cdr3_nt: TGTGCCAGCAGCCCGGGGTTCCCGTTCCGGGACTACGAGCAGTACTTC
j_call: TRBJ2-2; v_call: TRBV6-4; d_call: TRBD1; clone_size: NA; cdr3_aa: CASSRKGDSTGELFF; cdr3_nt: TGTGCCAGCAGCAGAAAGGGGGACAGCACCGGGGAGCTGTTTTTT
j_call: TRBJ1-6; v_call: TRBV27; d_call: NA; clone_size: NA; cdr3_aa: CASSFVGLSSYNSPLHF; cdr3_nt: TGTGCCAGCAGTTTCGTTGGGCTGAGCTCCTATAATTCACCCCTCCACTTT
j_call: TRBJ1-1; v_call: TRBV12-5; d_call: NA; clone_size: NA; cdr3_aa: CASGSARTMNTEAFF; cdr3_nt: TGTGCTAGTGGTTCCGCACGAACAATGAACACTGAAGCTTTCTTT
j_call: TRBJ1-2; v_call: TRBV19; d_call: NA; clone_size: NA; cdr3_aa: CASRPGQSAYGYTF; cdr3_nt: TGTGCCAGTAGGCCGGGACAATCGGCTTATGGCTACACCTTC
j_call: TRBJ1-1; v_call: TRBV6-4; d_call: NA; clone_size: NA; cdr3_aa: CASTERYMRTEAFF; cdr3_nt: TGTGCCAGCACCGAGAGGTATATGAGGACTGAAGCTTTCTTT
j_call: TRBJ2-2; v_call: TRBV25-1; d_call: NA; clone_size: NA; cdr3_aa: CASRRGLDTGELFF; cdr3_nt: TGTGCCAGCAGAAGGGGGTTGGACACCGGGGAGCTGTTTTTT
j_call: TRBJ1-2; v_call: TRBV9; d_call: TRBD1; clone_size: NA; cdr3_aa: CASSDSQGAAWGYTF; cdr3_nt: TGTGCCAGCAGCGATTCACAGGGGGCCGCTTGGGGCTACACCTTC
j_call: TRBJ1-1; v_call: TRBV11-2; d_call: NA; clone_size: NA; cdr3_aa: CASNRQANTEAFF; cdr3_nt: TGTGCCAGTAACAGACAGGCTAACACTGAAGCTTTCTTT
j_call: TRBJ2-7; v_call: TRBV9; d_call: TRBD1; clone_size: once; cdr3_aa: CASSVPGGEQYF; cdr3_nt: TGTGCCAGCAGCGTACCAGGGGGTGAGCAGTACTTC
j_call: TRBJ1-2; v_call: TRBV2; d_call: NA; clone_size: NA; cdr3_aa: CASSAGVDYGYTF; cdr3_nt: TGTGCCAGCAGTGCGGGGGTAGACTATGGCTACACCTTC
j_call: TRBJ2-4; v_call: TRBV4-1; d_call: TRBD1; clone_size: NA; cdr3_aa: CASRQKTSGTGERDIQYF; cdr3_nt: TGCGCCAGCAGACAGAAAACGTCCGGGACAGGAGAAAGGGACATTCAGTACTTC
j_call: TRBJ1-2; v_call: TRBV28; d_call: TRBD1; clone_size: NA; cdr3_aa: CASSSPLDRTFNYGYTF; cdr3_nt: TGTGCCAGCAGTTCACCCCTGGACAGGACATTTAACTATGGCTACACCTTC
j_call: TRBJ2-2; v_call: TRBV11-2; d_call: NA; clone_size: NA; cdr3_aa: CASSGTHNTGELFF; cdr3_nt: TGTGCCAGCAGCGGGACTCATAACACCGGGGAGCTGTTTTTT
j_call: TRBJ2-3; v_call: TRBV5-1; d_call: TRBD2; clone_size: NA; cdr3_aa: CASSVAGGRSDTQYF; cdr3_nt: TGCGCCAGCAGCGTAGCGGGGGGGCGGTCAGATACGCAGTATTTT
j_call: TRBJ2-3; v_call: TRBV5-1; d_call: NA; clone_size: NA; cdr3_aa: CASSLNYYTRTDTQYF; cdr3_nt: TGCGCCAGCAGCTTGAACTATTACACTCGCACAGATACGCAGTATTTT
j_call: TRBJ1-3; v_call: TRBV6-5; d_call: NA; clone_size: NA; cdr3_aa: CASSYSPGPGNTIYF; cdr3_nt: TGTGCCAGCAGTTACTCTCCAGGGCCTGGAAACACCATATATTTT
j_call: TRBJ2-1; v_call: TRBV7-9; d_call: NA; clone_size: NA; cdr3_aa: CASSPLLASNEQFF; cdr3_nt: TGTGCCAGCAGCCCCCTTTTGGCCAGTAATGAGCAGTTCTTC
j_call: TRBJ2-4; v_call: TRBV9; d_call: NA; clone_size: once; cdr3_aa: CASSVGHRSDIQYF; cdr3_nt: TGTGCCAGCAGCGTAGGTCACAGGTCGGACATTCAGTACTTC
j_call: TRBJ2-7; v_call: TRBV7-3; d_call: TRBD2; clone_size: NA; cdr3_aa: CASSSRSSAGGTYEQYF; cdr3_nt: TGTGCCAGCAGCTCACGCTCTTCGGCGGGAGGAACCTACGAGCAGTACTTC
j_call: TRBJ2-5; v_call: TRBV2; d_call: NA; clone_size: NA; cdr3_aa: CASTPLAPHQETQYF; cdr3_nt: TGTGCCAGCACACCACTAGCCCCTCACCAAGAGACCCAGTACTTC
j_call: TRBJ2-1; v_call: TRBV5-1; d_call: TRBD1; clone_size: NA; cdr3_aa: CASSPGTGTYNEQFF; cdr3_nt: TGCGCCAGCAGTCCCGGGACAGGAACCTACAATGAGCAGTTCTTC
j_call: TRBJ2-7; v_call: TRBV11-2; d_call: TRBD2; clone_size: NA; cdr3_aa: CASSLSGNAYEQYF; cdr3_nt: TGTGCCAGCAGCCTTAGCGGGAACGCCTACGAGCAGTACTTC